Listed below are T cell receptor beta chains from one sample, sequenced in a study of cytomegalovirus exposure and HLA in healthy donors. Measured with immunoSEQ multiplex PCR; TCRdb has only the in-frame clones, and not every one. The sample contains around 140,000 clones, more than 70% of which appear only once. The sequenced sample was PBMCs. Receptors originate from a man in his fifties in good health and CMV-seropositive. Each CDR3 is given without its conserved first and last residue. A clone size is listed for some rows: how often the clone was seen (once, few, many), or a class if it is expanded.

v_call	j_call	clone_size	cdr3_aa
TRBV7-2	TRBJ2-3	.	ASSLRVAGRTDTQY
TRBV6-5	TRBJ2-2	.	ASSRGTGELF
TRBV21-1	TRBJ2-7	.	ASSNQKSGKASYEQY
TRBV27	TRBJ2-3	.	ASSYGGRETDTQY
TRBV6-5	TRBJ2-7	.	ASRGTAGYEQY
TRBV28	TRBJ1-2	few	ASSLRGRDYGYT
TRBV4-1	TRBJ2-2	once	ASSHLGVDTGELF
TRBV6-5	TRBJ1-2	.	ASSPGQGANYGYT
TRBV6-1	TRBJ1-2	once	ATHTGSGYT
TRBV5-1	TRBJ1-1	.	ASSLGWTASMNTEAF
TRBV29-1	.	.	SVVLDRAREQY
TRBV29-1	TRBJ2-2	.	SVRLDRDTGELF
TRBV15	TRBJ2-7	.	ATSQGGPRFGEQY
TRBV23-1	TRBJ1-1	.	ASSTSPGTEAF
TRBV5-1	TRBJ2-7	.	ASKEGRTYEQY
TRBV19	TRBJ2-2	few	ASSILGQGNTGELF
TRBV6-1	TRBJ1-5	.	AIHDRGNQPQH
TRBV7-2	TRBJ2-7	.	ASSLESGVSYEQY
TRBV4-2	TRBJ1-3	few	ASSQDRGGSGNTIY
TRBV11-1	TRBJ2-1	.	ASSREDEQF